The source of this T cell receptor beta chain is a study of blood T cell repertoires in COVID-19. Germline V gives CDR1 WSHSY, CDR2 SAAADI. This CDR3 is 17 amino acids long. The V segment lost 6 bases and the J segment 3 bases; nucleotides outside the gene matches: 12. The table came from immunoSEQ multiplex PCR; TCRdb's copy has only in-frame clones and leaves some out. The sample lists 300,000 or so clones, around nine tenths seen once, with 1% in the top ten. Sequenced sample: peripheral blood. This chain links TRBV10-2 with TRBJ2-5, with 11 bases fitting TRBD2. The source of this sequence is a man between 50 and 59 years old with active or convalescent COVID-19. In DNA, the CDR3 is TGCGCCAGCAGGCCTAGGTCCGGGACTAGCGGAGAAGAGACCCAGTACTTC. It yields the protein CASRPRSGTSGEETQYF.